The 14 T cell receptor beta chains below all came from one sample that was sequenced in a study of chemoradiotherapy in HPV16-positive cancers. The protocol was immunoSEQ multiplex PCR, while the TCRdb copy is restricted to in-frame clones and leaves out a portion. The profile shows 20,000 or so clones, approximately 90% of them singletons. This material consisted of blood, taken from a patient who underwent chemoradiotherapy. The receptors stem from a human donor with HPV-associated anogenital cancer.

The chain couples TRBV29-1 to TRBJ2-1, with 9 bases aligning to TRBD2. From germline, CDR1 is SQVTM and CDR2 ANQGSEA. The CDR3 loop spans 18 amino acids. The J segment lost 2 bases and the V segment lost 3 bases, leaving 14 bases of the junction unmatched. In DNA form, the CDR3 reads TGCAGCGTTGAGGGAGTTACGCCGACTAGCGGACCCTACAATGAGCAGTTCTTC. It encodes CSVEGVTPTSGPYNEQFF.

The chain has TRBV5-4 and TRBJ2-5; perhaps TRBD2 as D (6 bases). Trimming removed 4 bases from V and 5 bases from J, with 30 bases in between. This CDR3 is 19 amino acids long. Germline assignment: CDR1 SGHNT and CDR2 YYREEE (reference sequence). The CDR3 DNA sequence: TGTGCCAGCAGCAAACCGGGACTCTATACCCCTTGGCGGACGGAGACCCAGTACTTC. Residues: CASSKPGLYTPWRTETQYF.

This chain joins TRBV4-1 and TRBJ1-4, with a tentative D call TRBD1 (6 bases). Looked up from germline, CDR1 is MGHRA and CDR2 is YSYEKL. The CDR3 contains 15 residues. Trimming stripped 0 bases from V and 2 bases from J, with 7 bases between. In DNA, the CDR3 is TGCGCCAGCAGCCAAGAGCAGGGGACTAATGAAAAACTGTTTTTT. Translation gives CASSQEQGTNEKLFF.

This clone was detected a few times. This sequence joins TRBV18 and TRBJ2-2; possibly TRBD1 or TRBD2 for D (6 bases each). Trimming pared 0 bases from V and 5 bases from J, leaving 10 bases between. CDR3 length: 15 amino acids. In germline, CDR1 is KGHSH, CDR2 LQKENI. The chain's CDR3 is CASSPPRGETGELFF. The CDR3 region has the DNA TGTGCCAGCTCACCACCGAGGGGGGAGACCGGGGAGCTGTTTTTT.

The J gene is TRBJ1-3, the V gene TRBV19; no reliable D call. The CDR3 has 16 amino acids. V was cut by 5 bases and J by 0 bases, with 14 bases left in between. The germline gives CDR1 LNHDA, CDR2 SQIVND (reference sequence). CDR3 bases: TGTGCCAGTAGTCCCCATCCCAGCGCCTCTGGAAACACCATATATTTT. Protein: CASSPHPSASGNTIYF. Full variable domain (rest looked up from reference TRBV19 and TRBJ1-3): DGGITQSPKYLFRKEGQNVTLSCEQNLNHDAMYWYRQDPGQGLRLIYYSQIVNDFQKGDIAEGYSVSREKKESFPLTVTSAQKNPTAFYLCASSPHPSASGNTIYFGEGSWLTVV.

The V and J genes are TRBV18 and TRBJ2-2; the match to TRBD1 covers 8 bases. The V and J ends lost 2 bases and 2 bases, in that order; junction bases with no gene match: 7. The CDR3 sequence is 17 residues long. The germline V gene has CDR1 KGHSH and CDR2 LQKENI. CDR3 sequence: CASSPYGTGDNTGELFF. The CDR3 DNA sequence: TGTGCCAGCTCACCATACGGGACAGGTGATAACACCGGGGAGCTGTTTTTT.

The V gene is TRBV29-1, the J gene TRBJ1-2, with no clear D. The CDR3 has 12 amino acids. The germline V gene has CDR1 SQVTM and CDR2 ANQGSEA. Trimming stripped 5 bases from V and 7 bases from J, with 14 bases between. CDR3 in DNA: TGCAGCGTTCAAGTGTCTGGCGTTGGCTACACCTTC. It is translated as CSVQVSGVGYTF.

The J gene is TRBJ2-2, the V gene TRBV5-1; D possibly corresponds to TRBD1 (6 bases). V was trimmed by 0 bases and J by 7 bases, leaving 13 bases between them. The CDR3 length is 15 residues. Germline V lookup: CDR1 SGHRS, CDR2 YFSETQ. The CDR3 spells CASSLASGGRGELFF. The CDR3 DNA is TGCGCCAGCAGCTTGGCCTCTGGGGGCCGCGGGGAGCTGTTTTTT. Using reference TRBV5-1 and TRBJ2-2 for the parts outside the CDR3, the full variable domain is KAGVTQTPRYLIKTRGQQVTLSCSPISGHRSVSWYQQTPGQGLQFLFEYFSETQRNKGNFPGRFSGRQFSNSRSEMNVSTLELGDSALYLCASSLASGGRGELFFGEGSRLTVL.

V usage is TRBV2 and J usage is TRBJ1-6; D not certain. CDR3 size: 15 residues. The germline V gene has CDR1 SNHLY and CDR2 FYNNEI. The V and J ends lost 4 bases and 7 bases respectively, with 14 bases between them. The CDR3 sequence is CASSVSRRGNSPLHF. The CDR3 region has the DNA TGTGCCAGCAGTGTATCCCGACGGGGAAATTCACCCCTCCACTTT.

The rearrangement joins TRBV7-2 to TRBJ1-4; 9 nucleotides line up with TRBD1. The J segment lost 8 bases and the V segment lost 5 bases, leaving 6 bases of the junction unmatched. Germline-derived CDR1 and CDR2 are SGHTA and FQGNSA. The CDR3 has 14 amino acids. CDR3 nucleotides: TGTGCCAGCAGCATGAACAGGGGGCAAGAAAAACTGTTTTTT. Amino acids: CASSMNRGQEKLFF.

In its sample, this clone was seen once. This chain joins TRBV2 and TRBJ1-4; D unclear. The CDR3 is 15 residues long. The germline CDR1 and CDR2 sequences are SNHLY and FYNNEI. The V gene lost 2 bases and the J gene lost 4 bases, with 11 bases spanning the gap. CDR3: CASSESLEFNEKLFF. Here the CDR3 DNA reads TGTGCCAGCAGTGAATCTTTAGAATTTAATGAAAAACTGTTTTTT.

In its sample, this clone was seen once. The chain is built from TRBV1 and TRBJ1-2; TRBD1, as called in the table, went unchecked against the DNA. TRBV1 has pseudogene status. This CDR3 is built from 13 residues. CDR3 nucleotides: TGCACCAGCAGCCAAGTGAGGGGGTATGGCTACACCTTC. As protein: CTSSQVRGYGYTF.

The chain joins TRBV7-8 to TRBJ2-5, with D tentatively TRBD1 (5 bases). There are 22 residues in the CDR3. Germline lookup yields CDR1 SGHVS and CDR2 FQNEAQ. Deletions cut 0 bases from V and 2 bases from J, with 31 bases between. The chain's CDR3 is CASSLALYLADWNRSSQETQYF. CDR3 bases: TGTGCCAGCAGCTTAGCGCTTTATCTGGCTGATTGGAACAGGAGCTCTCAAGAGACCCAGTACTTC.

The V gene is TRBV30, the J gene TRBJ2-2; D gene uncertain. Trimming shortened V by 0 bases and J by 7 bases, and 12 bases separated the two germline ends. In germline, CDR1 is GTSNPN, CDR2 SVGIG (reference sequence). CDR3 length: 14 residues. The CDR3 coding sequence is TGTGCCTGGAGTGTACGACCTAGTCACGGGGAGCTGTTTTTT. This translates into CAWSVRPSHGELFF.